This T cell receptor (beta chain) was sequenced for a study of shared clonotypes between healthy human individuals. Across the study: Each donor's CD8 memory used one plate, CD8 naive two, each CD4 subset three.

The protocol was immunoSEQ multiplex PCR, while the TCRdb copy is restricted to in-frame clones and leaves out a portion. This table holds millions of clones, 85% to 95% found once. Notes on the study in general: Memory subsets generally showed smaller estimated richness than naive subsets did.

The naive CD8 fraction comprised CD45RO-negative cells positively selected for CCR7 and excluded terminally differentiated effector memory CD45RA+ cells. Donors had no recently reported acute infections or vaccinations and were HIV-negative. Remarks on this clone: Its antigen is undetermined.

The source of this sequence is a man aged 18 to 35 in good health. Sequenced: naive CD8+ T cells sorted from blood.

CDR3: CASSYPMDGLSYEQYF. As DNA, the CDR3 is TGTGCCAGCAGTTACCCCATGGACGGGCTCTCCTACGAGCAGTACTTC. The chain has TRBV6-6 and TRBJ2-7; D unresolved. Germline-derived CDR1 and CDR2 are MNHNY and SVGAGI (reference sequence). V lost 2 bases to trimming and J lost 0 bases, with 14 bases between them. CDR3 size: 16 residues.